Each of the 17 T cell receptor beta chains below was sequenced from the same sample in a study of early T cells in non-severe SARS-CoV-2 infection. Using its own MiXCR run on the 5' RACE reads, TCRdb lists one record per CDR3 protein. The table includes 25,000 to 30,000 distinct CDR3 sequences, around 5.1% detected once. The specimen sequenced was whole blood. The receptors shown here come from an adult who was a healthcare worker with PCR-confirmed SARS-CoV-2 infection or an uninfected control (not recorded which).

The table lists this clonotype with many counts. This CDR3 reads CASRYLNTEAFF. In DNA form, the CDR3 reads TGTGCCAGCAGATATTTAAACACTGAAGCTTTCTTT. The rearrangement uses TRBV7-2 and TRBJ1-1, with unresolved D. The V and J ends lost 6 bases and 2 bases respectively, with 7 bases between them. The CDR3 has 12 residues. Germline V CDR1 and CDR2: SGHTA, FQGNSA.

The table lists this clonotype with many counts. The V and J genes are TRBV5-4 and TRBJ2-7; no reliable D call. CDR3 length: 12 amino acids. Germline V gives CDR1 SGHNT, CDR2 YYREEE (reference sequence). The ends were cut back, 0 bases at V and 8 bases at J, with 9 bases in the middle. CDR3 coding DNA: TGTGCCAGCAGCTTGGAGGGTCTACAGCAGTACTTC. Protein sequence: CASSLEGLQQYF. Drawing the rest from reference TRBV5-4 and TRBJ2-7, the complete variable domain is ETGVTQSPTHLIKTRGQQVTLRCSSQSGHNTVSWYQQALGQGPQFIFQYYREEENGRGNFPPRFSGLQFPNYSSELNVNALELDDSALYLCASSLEGLQQYFGPGTRLTVT.

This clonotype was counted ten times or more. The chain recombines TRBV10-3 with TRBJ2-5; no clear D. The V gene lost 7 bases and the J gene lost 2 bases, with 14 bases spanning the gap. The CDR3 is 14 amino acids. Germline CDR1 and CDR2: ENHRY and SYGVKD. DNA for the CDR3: TGTGCCATCAAGACGGACCTAAATCAAGAGACCCAGTACTTC. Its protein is CAIKTDLNQETQYF.

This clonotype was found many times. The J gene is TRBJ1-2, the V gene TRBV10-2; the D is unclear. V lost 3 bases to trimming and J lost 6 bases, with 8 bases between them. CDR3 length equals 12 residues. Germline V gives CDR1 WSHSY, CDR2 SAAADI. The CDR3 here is CASSERANGYTF. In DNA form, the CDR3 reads TGCGCCAGCAGTGAAAGGGCCAATGGCTACACCTTC.

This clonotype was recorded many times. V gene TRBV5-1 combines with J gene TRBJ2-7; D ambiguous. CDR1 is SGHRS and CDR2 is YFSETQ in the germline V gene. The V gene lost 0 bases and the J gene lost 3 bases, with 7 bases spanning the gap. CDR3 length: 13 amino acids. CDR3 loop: CASSLGSGYEQYF. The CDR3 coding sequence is TGCGCCAGCAGCTTGGGATCTGGCTACGAGCAGTACTTC.

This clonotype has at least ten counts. The CDR3 spells CASSQGTGVYTQYF. The CDR3 DNA reads TGTGCCAGCAGTCAGGGAACAGGGGTTTATACGCAGTATTTT. This chain joins TRBV7-6 and TRBJ2-3; 7 bases line up with TRBD1. With 6 bases clipped from V and 7 bases from J, the junction kept 10 bases outside the gene matches. The CDR3 is 14 amino acids. Germline-derived CDR1 and CDR2 are SGHVS and FNYEAQ.

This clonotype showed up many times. The DNA for the CDR3 is TGTGCCAGCTCACCGGGGAGGCAAAGTGAGACCCAGTACTTC. Translated, it gives CASSPGRQSETQYF. The rearrangement uses TRBV18 and TRBJ2-5; tentative D call: TRBD2 (6 bases). Trimming removed 3 bases from V and 5 bases from J, with 13 bases in between. The CDR3 has 14 residues. CDR1 and CDR2 (germline): KGHSH, LQKENI.

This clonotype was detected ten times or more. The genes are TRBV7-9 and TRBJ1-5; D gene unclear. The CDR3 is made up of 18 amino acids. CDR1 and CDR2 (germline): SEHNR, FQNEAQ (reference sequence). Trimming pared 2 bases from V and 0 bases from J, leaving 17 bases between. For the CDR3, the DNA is TGTGCCAGCAGCTTACACACATCGGACCTTTATAGCAATCAGCCCCAGCATTTT. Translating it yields CASSLHTSDLYSNQPQHF.

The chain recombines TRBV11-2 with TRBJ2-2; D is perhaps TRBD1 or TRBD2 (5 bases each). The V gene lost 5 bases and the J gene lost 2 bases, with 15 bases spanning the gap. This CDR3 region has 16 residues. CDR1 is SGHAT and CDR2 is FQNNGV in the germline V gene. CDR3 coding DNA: TGTGCCAGCAGCGCCTCAGGGAGTCGAAACACCGGGGAGCTGTTTTTT. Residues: CASSASGSRNTGELFF.

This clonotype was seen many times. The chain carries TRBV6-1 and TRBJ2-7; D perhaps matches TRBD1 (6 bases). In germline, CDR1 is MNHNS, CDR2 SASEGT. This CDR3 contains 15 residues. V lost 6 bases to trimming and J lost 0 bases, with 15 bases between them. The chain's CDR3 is CASRKNRDLSYEQYF. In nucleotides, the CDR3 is TGTGCCAGCAGGAAGAACAGGGATCTCTCCTACGAGCAGTACTTC.

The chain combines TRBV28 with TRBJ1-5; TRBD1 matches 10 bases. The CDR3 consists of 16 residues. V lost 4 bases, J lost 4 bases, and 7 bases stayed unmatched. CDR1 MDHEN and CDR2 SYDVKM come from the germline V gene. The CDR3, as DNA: TGTGCCAGCAGTTCGTCGGGGACAGGGGAAAATCAGCCCCAGCATTTT. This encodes CASSSSGTGENQPQHF.

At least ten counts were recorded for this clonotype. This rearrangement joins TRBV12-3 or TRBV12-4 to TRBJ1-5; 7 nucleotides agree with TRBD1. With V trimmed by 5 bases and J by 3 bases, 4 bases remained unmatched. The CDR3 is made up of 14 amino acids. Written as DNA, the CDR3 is TGTGCCAGCAGTCCGGGACAGCCCAATCAGCCCCAGCATTTT. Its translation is CASSPGQPNQPQHF.

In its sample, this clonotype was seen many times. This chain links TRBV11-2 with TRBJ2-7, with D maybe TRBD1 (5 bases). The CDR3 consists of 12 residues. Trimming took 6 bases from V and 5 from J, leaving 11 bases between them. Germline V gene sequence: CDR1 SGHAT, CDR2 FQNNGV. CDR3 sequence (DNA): TGTGCCAGCAGTAACCAAGGGGACGAGCAGTACTTC. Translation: CASSNQGDEQYF.

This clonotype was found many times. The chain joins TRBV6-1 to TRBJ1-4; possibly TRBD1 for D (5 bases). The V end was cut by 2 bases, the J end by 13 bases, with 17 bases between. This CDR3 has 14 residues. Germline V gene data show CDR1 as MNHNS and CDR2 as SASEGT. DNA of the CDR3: TGTGCCAGCAGTGAATTACGTCCTTGGGGCGGACTGTTTTTT. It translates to CASSELRPWGGLFF.

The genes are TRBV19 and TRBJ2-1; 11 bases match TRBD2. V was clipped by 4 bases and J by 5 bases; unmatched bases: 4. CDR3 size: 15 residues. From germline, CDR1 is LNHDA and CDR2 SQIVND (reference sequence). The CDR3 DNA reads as TGTGCCAGTAGTACGGGACTAGCGGAAAACAATGAGCAGTTCTTC. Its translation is CASSTGLAENNEQFF.

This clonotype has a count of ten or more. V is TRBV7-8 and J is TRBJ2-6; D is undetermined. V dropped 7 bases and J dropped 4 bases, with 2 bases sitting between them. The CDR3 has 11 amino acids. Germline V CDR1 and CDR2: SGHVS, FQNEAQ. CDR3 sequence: CASTGANVLTF. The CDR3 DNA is TGTGCCAGCACCGGGGCCAACGTCCTGACTTTC.

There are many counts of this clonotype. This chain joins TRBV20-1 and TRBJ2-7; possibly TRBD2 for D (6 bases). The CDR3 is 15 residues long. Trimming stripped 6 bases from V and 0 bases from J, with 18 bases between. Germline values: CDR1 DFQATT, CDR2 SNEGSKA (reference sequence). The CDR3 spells CSALPLGGNSYEQYF. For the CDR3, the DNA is TGCAGTGCCCTCCCGCTGGGCGGGAACTCCTACGAGCAGTACTTC.